This T cell receptor (beta chain) was identified during a study of cytomegalovirus exposure and HLA in healthy donors (dated by TCRdb to 2016 to 2017). About the study as a whole: In an earlier analysis of around 540 of the donors, under 300 Gb of sequence data and roughly 100 million unique TCR beta sequences from some 170 million T cells were reported. Approximately 300 gigabases of sequencing data and around 85 million unique TCR sequences made up an early release that covered nearly 650 HLA-typed donors. The genetic ancestry cluster associated with self-reported Caucasian donors included 81% of the approximately 400 genotyped donors. The study aimed to test whether cataloging public T cell receptors could reveal signatures of past pathogen exposure. Using immunosequencing, the study profiled T cell repertoires from 666 subjects and related those repertoires to cytomegalovirus serostatus. Along with the approximately 700-subject first cohort, a separate validation cohort of around 110 different subjects was used. To predict cytomegalovirus infection status, the study brought together high-throughput TCR immunosequencing, statistical association of individual TCRs with disease status, and machine learning. A later analysis re-analyzed previously published TCR beta repertoires from about 600 donors and added high-resolution HLA genotyping to study TCR occurrence patterns. The later analysis used no new phenotypic data to find candidate immune exposures, relying instead on TCR beta sequences and their occurrence across donors. To decide whether each TCR beta V gene segment behaved as functional or pseudogenic, an earlier analysis of some 540 of the donors relied on high-throughput TCR beta sequencing. Donor age, sex, ethnicity and CMV serostatus were collected together with the repertoire data. Genome-wide SNP genotypes for about three fifths of the roughly 670 donors were used in a later genetic analysis, which treated that subset as a discovery cohort. All discovery cohort repertoires had been generated using a single sequencing platform. Class I and class II HLA loci were covered by the typing at four-digit resolution. The number of typed donors differed by locus: 629-630 for A, B, C, DRB1 and DQB1; 522 for DQA1; approximately 600 for DPA1; and 450 to 480 for DPB1. Because of strong linkage in the cohort, roughly five DR-DQ haplotypes were treated as single units for association and clustering. Among some 410 genotyped donors of the cohort, an average of around 240,000 unique TCR beta nucleotide sequences were sequenced per donor, around 20% of them non-productive.

Remarks on this clone: Its cognate antigen has yet to be identified. No qualities accompany the bases; no much larger clone lies one base away.

The library was generated by the immunoSEQ multiplex PCR assay. For the multiplex PCR, a mixture combining 60 forward primers for TCR Vbeta segments and 13 reverse primers for TCR Jbeta segments was used. A multiplex PCR assay on genomic DNA amplified the CDR3 region of rearranged TCR beta genes. On the Illumina HiSeq System, the amplified TCR beta libraries were sequenced as 87-base-pair reads. Processing in the source paper ran as follows. In a later analysis, 80 million or so unique TCR beta chains were counted across the 650 to 750 repertoires, and approximately 11 million of these chains were shared by at least two donors. A nearest-neighbor algorithm error-corrected the raw reads and collapsed the reads into unique sequences, merging closely related sequences to remove PCR and sequencing errors. CDR3 sequences were aligned to IMGT reference sequences to assign V, D and J gene segments. For a sequence to be retained, a match of at least six nucleotides to both a V gene segment and a J gene segment was required. A rearrangement was called productive if the CDR3 had no stop codons and remained in frame with V and J, and every other rearrangement was called non-productive. CDR3 was defined according to IMGT convention as the region running from the second conserved V-encoded cysteine to the conserved J-encoded phenylalanine. The earlier analysis of around 640 of the donors excluded sequences that lacked an unambiguous match to a single V gene segment. An earlier analysis of 500 to 700 of the donors classified V segments as functional when productive rearrangements were above 56.7% and as segregating when the standard deviation between donors was above 5%. To diagnose cytomegalovirus status from the catalog of TCR beta chain sequences, a statistical classification framework was built. A later analysis assigned V and J genes by comparing TCR nucleotide sequences with IMGT/GENE-DB human TR gene sequences. The TCRdist pipeline was used in a later analysis to assign CDR3 sequences and most-parsimonious VDJ recombination scenarios. A later analysis defined each TCR beta chain by its CDR3 amino acid sequence plus V-gene family, and excluded reads lacking a unique V-gene family. A later analysis removed several hundred highly shared, low-generation-probability nucleotide sequences to deal with suspected cross-contamination and a sequencing artifact. For each public chain, a later analysis derived a clonal expansion index from normalized ranks of inferred template counts within each repertoire. Generation probabilities in a later analysis came from a VDJ recombination model fitted to out-of-frame rearrangements, and those results were checked against IGoR. Hypergeometric tests were used in a later analysis to score TCR-TCR, TCR-HLA and TCR-CMV co-occurrence, with a repertoire-size bias correction applied to the TCR pairs. In a later analysis, false discovery rates were estimated by permuting HLA or CMV assignments 20 times. In a later analysis, co-occurring TCRs were grouped using DBSCAN, with TCRdist sequence similarity added in when clustering inside HLA-allele-positive subsets. For co-occurrence clustering, repertoires with fewer than 30,000 or more than 120,000 public chains were excluded, along with roughly 5 repertoires with anomalous nucleotide sharing. Held by TCRdb, this immuneACCESS table contains in-frame sequences only and omits some clones. Under half of the omission traces to an unresolved V gene where checked; the cause of the rest is unknown. The DNA gave D and trimming, while V, J and clone size come from that table. In this sample the table shows approximately 200,000 clones, 65% to 85% of which occur a single time. Of the sample, 5% to 6% falls within the top ten clones.

The cohort comprised fewer than 700 healthy bone marrow donors. At the time of sampling, every cohort member was nominally healthy, though immune exposures that went unrecorded were likely present. The donor was CMV seropositive and belonged to the group of 250 to 300 seropositive cohort members. A peripheral blood sample was collected from each donor, and TCR beta sequencing was performed on peripheral blood mononuclear cells. The Qiagen DNeasy Blood Extraction Kit was used to extract genomic DNA from the blood cell samples. Overall results and qualifications from the work: Compared with equally common non-associated chains, HLA-associated TCR beta chains in a later analysis were more clonally expanded and had lower generation probabilities. The classifier was reported to diagnose cytomegalovirus status with high specificity and sensitivity in both the original and validation cohorts. Immune exposure information for the cohort was limited to CMV serostatus. A further reported finding was that TCR beta sequences accurately predicted the HLA-A and HLA-B alleles for most subjects in the first cohort. A later genetic analysis reported fewer N-insertions in productive TCRs among donors in an Asian-associated ancestry cluster than the roughly 650-donor mean. A later analysis associated about 18,000 TCR beta sequences with specific HLA alleles at a false discovery rate of 0.05. In a later analysis, TCR association rates were found to vary across HLA loci, with the most associated TCRs seen for DRB1 alleles and the fewest for HLA-C alleles. In an earlier analysis of approximately 590 of the donors, most TCR beta V segments were observed in productive rearrangements about 87% or about 30% of the time, broadly matching IMGT annotations. An association between a missense DCLRE1C variant and V-gene and J-gene trimming of TCR beta chains was found in a later genetic analysis and replicated in an independent cohort. A total of fewer than 200 TCR beta chains were listed by the study as associated with cytomegalovirus. The presence/absence analyses assumed that sequencing depth was roughly uniform across donors, and that assumption may not be true. Strong co-occurrence of HLA alleles, especially DR and DQ, made assigning TCR associations to individual alleles difficult. According to the authors, the approach could potentially be generalized to other disease states and immunological phenotypes. In this cohort, only TCR beta chains were sequenced, and detectable features were limited by the absence of alpha or paired-chain data. Linkage disequilibrium might explain the correlated functional status among segregating V segments, but an unknown experimental factor could not be excluded. A cluster of highly shared sequence variants was judged likely to represent a technical artifact of the sequencing pipeline. In a later analysis, several top co-occurrence clusters were reported to appear linked to parvovirus B19, influenza, CMV and Epstein-Barr virus. According to a later analysis, most CMV-associated TCR beta chains appeared to be HLA-restricted, and the HLA associations seemed to be driven largely by CMV exposure. In vitro tests confirmed that a few of the cytomegalovirus-associated TCR beta chains recognize cytomegalovirus antigens. Because HLA typing was unavailable for some donors at each locus, only the typed subset was used in association tests. Because counts were too low, seventeen rarely observed V segments, including chromosome 9 orphons, were excluded from the earlier analysis of 500 to 700 of the donors. Most TCR sequences were seen in very few donors, while some public TCRs were found in many individuals.

The sample was PBMCs. This TCR was recovered from a woman younger than 45 in good health and CMV-seropositive.

The nucleotide sequence is TGTGCCAGTAGTCTCCTCGCCGGGGGTATGAACACTGAAGCTTTCTTT. Translation gives CASSLLAGGMNTEAFF. The chain employs TRBV19 and TRBJ1-1; TRBD1 is a weak D gene call, 5 bases matching. Inclusive of the bounding cysteine and phenylalanine, the CDR3 is 16 residues long. Only the CDR3 DNA stays, 48 bases, in frame from base 1. V gives up 5 bases and J gives up 0 bases, and the segment between their germline ends measures 16 bases. CDR1 LNHDA and CDR2 SQIVND are derived from the germline V gene (reference sequence).